This TCR beta chain was captured by sequencing in a study of cytomegalovirus exposure and HLA in healthy donors. Primers for the PCR totalled 60 Vbeta and 13 Jbeta. Only in-frame clones appear in the TCRdb table, and some are missing; sequencing was by immunoSEQ multiplex PCR. The sample lists roughly 140,000 clones, 50% to 75% occurring once. Losses at the gene ends were 2 bases for V and 7 bases for J; bases not matched to a gene: 9. Germline CDR1 and CDR2: SGHRS and YFSETQ. The CDR3 extends over 15 amino acids. Concerning this clone itself: Its antigen is undetermined.

Study-level results: Later on, an analysis found that several of the most significant clusters appeared to be linked to common viral pathogens, which included parvovirus B19. It was taken for granted in presence/absence analyses that sequencing depth across donors was roughly uniform.

This sequence joins TRBV5-1 and TRBJ2-1, with TRBD2 identical over 7 bases. Sequences were obtained from PBMCs. This TCR was recovered from a woman between 25 and 40 years old in good health and CMV-seropositive. CDR3 loop: CASSLPPGLMNEQFF. The CDR3, as DNA: TGCGCCAGCAGCTTACCTCCGGGACTAATGAATGAGCAGTTCTTC.